The entry below gives a single T cell receptor beta chain sequence along with its context. The clone's antigen remains unknown. Base quality data are lacking; no much larger clone is found one base away. This entry belongs to a study of blood T cells in healthy people across ages (dated by TCRdb to 2015 to 2017). With respect to the entire study: In model experiments, roughly one uniquely barcoded TCR beta cDNA molecule per two T cells was captured by template switching. For two donors (one aged 18 to 30 and one aged 80 or older), the study analyzed two additional independent replicas of 1 million unique cDNA reads from the same blood draw. Four age groups were formed from the donors: young (average around 15 years), middle-aged (approximately 40), aged (roughly 58) and long-lived (approximately 80). Age-related changes in TCR beta repertoire diversity were measured in the study by deep sequencing normalized with unique cDNA molecular identifiers. To avoid experimental bias, donors of different ages were distributed randomly across sequencing lanes. The research as a whole found: Compared with the aged group, the long-lived group had more naive CD4+ T cells, fewer expanded clones and increased TCR diversity, a pattern suggesting age selection. Bulk unsorted PBMC profiling prevented conclusive comparison of naive and antigen-experienced compartments. Observed TCR beta diversity per million T cells fell roughly linearly with age, and a significant reduction was already apparent by age roughly 40. Estimates of total diversity based on one million sequenced T cells were considered lower bounds and underestimates. Because the CMV infection status of the donors was unknown, age-related changes in expanded clonotypes may potentially have been confounded. Observed TCR beta diversity correlated strongly with the percentage of naive T cells measured by flow cytometry.

Donors were 30 to 45 systemically healthy Caucasian individuals from Russia aged 6 to 90 years. Approximately 9.3 milliliters of peripheral blood were drawn from each donor into EDTA-treated Vacutainer tubes. PBMCs were isolated by Ficoll-Paque density-gradient centrifugation, with at least 6.5 million obtained per sample. Total RNA was extracted from PBMCs with Trizol reagent, with at least 5.5 micrograms obtained per sample. For every donor, flow cytometry on a PBMC aliquot measured the percentage of naive CD45RAhigh/CD27high T cells. Library method: 5' RACE. TCRdb records Illumina HiSeq 2500 as the sequencer. The second PCR ran for roughly 7 to 11 cycles and used a J-beta primer mix along with a sample-barcoded 5' primer. A template-switch 5' adaptor carrying 12 random nucleotides introduced a unique molecular identifier onto each TCR beta cDNA molecule. Each sample yielded at least 3 million CDR3-containing paired-end reads. First-strand cDNA synthesis was performed from all RNA using the Mint cDNA synthesis kit, with priming by a TRBC-specific oligonucleotide. All cDNA was treated with uracil-DNA glycosylase and then went through a first 18-cycle PCR with the universal primers M1SS and BC2_uni_R. Per the original workflow: For normalization, 1 million high-quality reads, each with a distinct molecular identifier, were randomly selected from each sample. Reads sharing molecular identifiers were discarded rather than binned into consensus sequences. MiTCR, set to a Q25 quality threshold and the strictest error-elimination algorithm, was used for CDR3 identification, clonotype clustering and error correction. A nonparametric unseen species model with Euler transformation was used to estimate a lower bound on total TCR beta diversity. The public sequencing data were trimmed at Q25 with fastp and processed into clonotypes with MiXCR by TCRdb, which kept only in-frame beta chains. CDR3 protein duplicates are merged, each entry listing the most common genes and DNA. TCRdb's processing, not the study's, gives the V and J calls here. The table for this sample lists around 620,000 distinct CDR3 sequences; about 25% of them were counted only once. Jointly, the top ten make up about 18% of the sample.

There are 16 amino acids in the CDR3, from cysteine to phenylalanine inclusive. Solely the CDR3 DNA is kept, with 48 bases framed from the first base. CDR1 and CDR2 are read off the germline V gene as LGHNA and YSLEER. V is shortened by 3 bases, J by 1 base, and the region joining them spans 15 bases. The origin of this receptor is a woman between 65 and 79 years old in good health. Source material: blood. The chain couples TRBV4-3 to TRBJ1-2, with TRBD1 perhaps the D gene, on 5 matching bases. The DNA sequence reads TGCGCCAGCAGCCAGATGGGGGGAAAATATAACTATGGCTACACCTTC. It translates as CASSQMGGKYNYGYTF.